What follows describes a single T cell receptor (beta chain). Its antigen remains unknown. This entry is derived from a study of long-term antiretroviral therapy in people with HIV. Broader study findings: HIV repertoires showed narrower CDR3 length ranges than controls.

Runs used v3.0 of the immunoSEQ assay and were done at survey level. Sequencing set out to capture about 40,000-55,000 T-cell genomes per sample. This table comes from immunoSEQ multiplex PCR, and its TCRdb copy is limited to in-frame clones, with some not included. The table shows more than 12,000 clones, with over 70% occurring only once. The CDR3 loop spans 16 amino acids. Looked up from germline, CDR1 is MNHEY and CDR2 is SMNVEV (reference sequence). Treatment for all HIV-infected participants took place in the United States. Held in samples before DNA extraction were roughly 0.95-11 million cryopreserved PBMC.

This sample comprised unsorted PBMCs, obtained 1.3 years before starting antiretroviral therapy. This chain joins TRBV27 and TRBJ2-5, with a weak D call TRBD2 (6 bases). The end of the DNA aligns better with TRBJ2-7, so the J call may be wrong. The clonotype comes from a man in his forties or fifties with HIV. The chain's CDR3 is CASSLSRGTITYEQYF. The CDR3 nucleotides are TGTGCCAGCAGTTTATCGCGCGGGACGATAACCTACGAGCAGTACTTC.